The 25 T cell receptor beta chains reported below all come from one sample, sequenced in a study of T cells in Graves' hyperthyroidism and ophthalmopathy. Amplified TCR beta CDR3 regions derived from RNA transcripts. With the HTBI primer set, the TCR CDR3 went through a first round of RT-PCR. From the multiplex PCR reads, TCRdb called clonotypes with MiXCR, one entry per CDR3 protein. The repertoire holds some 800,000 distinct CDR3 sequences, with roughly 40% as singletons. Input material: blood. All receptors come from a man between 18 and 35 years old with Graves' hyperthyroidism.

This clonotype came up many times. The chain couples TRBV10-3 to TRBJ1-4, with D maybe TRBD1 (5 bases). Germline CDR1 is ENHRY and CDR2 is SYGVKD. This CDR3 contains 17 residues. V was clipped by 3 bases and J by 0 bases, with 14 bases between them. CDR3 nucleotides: TGTGCCATCAGTGAAGGACAAGGGCTTGCAACTAATGAAAAACTGTTTTTT. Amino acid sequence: CAISEGQGLATNEKLFF.

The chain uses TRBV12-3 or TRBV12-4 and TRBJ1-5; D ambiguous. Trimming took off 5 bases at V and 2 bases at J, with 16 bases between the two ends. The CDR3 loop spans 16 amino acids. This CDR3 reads CASSRPPELGNQPQHF. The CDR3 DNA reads TGTGCCAGCAGTCGTCCCCCAGAATTAGGCAATCAGCCCCAGCATTTT.

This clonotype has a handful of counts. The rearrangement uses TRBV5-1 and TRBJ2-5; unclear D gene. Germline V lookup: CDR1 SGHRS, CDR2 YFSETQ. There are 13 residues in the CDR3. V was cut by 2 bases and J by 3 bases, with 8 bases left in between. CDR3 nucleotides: TGCGCCAGCAGCTTTCAGGTAGAAGAGACCCAGTACTTC. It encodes CASSFQVEETQYF.

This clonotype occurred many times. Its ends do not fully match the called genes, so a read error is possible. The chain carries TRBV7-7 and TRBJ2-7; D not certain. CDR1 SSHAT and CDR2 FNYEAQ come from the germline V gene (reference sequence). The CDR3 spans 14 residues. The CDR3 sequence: CASSLHISSYEQYF. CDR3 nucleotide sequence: TGTGCTAGCAGCTTACATATCAGCTCCTACGAGCAGTACTTC.

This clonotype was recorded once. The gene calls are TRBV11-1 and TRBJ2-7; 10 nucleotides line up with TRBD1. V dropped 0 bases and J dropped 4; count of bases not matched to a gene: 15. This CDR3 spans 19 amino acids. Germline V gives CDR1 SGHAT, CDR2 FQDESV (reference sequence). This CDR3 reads CASSLASPSGDRGWYEQYF. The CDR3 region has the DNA TGTGCCAGCAGCTTAGCAAGTCCTTCTGGGGACAGGGGATGGTACGAGCAGTACTTC.

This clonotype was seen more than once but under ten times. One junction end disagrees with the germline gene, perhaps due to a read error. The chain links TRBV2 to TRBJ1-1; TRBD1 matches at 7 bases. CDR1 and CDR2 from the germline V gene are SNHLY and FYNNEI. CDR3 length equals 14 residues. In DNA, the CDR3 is TGTGCCAGCAGCGAAGCAGGGGGGAGCACTGAAGCTTTCTTT. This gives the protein CASSEAGGSTEAFF.

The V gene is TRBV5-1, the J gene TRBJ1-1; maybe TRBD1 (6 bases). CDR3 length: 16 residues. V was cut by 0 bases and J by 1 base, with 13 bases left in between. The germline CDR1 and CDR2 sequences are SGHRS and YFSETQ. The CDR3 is CASSLAFRGSNTEAFF. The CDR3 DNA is TGCGCCAGCAGCTTGGCCTTTAGGGGGTCGAACACTGAAGCTTTCTTT.

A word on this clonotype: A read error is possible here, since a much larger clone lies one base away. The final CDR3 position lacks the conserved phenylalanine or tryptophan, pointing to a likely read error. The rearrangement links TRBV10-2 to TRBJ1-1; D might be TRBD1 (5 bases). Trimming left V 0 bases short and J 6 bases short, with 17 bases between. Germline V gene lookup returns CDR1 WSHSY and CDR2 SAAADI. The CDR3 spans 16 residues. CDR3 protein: CASSESRRTWDSEAFL. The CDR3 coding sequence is TGCGCCAGCAGTGAGTCGAGGAGGACCTGGGACTCTGAAGCTTTCCTT.

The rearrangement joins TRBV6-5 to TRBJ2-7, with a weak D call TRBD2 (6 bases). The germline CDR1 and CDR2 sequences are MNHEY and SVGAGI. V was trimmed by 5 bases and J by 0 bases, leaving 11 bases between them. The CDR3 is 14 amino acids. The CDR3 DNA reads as TGTGCCAGCAGTGGCGGGACTCACTCCTACGAGCAGTACTTC. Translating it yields CASSGGTHSYEQYF.

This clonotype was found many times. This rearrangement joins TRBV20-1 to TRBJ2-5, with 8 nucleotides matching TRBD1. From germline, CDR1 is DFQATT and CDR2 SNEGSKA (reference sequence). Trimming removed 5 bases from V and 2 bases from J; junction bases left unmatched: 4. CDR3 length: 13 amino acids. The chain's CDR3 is CSAGDRIQETQYF. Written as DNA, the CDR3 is TGCAGTGCTGGGGACAGGATTCAAGAGACCCAGTACTTC.

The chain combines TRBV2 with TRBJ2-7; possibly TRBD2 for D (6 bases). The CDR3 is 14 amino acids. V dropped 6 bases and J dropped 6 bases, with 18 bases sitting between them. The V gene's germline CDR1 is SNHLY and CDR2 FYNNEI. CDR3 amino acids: CASSPGLPTTEQYF. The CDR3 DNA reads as TGTGCCAGCAGCCCGGGACTCCCCACCACCGAGCAGTACTTC.

The CDR3 reads CASSSLGTGDNSPLHF. CDR3 nucleotide sequence: TGTGCCAGCAGTTCCCTCGGGACAGGGGACAATTCACCCCTCCACTTT. This chain joins TRBV12-3 or TRBV12-4 and TRBJ1-6; 10 bases map to TRBD1. V lost 4 bases to trimming and J lost 7 bases; unmatched junction nucleotides: 7. The CDR3 runs 16 residues.

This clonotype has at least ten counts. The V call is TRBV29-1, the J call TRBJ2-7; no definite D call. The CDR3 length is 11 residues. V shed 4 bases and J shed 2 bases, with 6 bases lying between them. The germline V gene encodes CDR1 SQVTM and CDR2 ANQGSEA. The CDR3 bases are TGCAGCGTTGGCCCGCCCTACGAGCAGTACTTC. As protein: CSVGPPYEQYF.

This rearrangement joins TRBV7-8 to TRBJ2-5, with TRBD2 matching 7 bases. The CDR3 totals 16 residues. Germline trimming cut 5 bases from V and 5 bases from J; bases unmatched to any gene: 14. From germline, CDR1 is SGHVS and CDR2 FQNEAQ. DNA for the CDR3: TGTGCCAGCAGCCAAGGCGGGAGAGGGTCGGAGGAGACCCAGTACTTC. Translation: CASSQGGRGSEETQYF.

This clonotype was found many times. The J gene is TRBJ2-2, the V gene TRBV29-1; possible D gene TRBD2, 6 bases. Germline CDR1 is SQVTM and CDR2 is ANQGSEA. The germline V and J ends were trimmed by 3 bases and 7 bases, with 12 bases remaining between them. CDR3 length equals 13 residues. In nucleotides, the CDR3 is TGCAGCGTTGATGGAGGGTACATCGGGGAGCTGTTTTTT. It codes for CSVDGGYIGELFF.

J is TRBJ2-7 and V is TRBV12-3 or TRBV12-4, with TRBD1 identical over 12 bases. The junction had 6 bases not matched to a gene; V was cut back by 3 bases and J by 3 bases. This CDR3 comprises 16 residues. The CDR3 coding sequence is TGTGCCAGCAGTTTTTACGGGACAGGGGGCCTCTACGAGCAGTACTTC. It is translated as CASSFYGTGGLYEQYF.

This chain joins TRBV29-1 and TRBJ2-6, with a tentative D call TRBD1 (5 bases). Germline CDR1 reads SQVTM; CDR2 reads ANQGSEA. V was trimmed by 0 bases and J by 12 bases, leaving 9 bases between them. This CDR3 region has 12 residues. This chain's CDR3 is CSVEEGRTVLTF. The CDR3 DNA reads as TGCAGCGTTGAAGAGGGGCGGACCGTCCTGACTTTC.

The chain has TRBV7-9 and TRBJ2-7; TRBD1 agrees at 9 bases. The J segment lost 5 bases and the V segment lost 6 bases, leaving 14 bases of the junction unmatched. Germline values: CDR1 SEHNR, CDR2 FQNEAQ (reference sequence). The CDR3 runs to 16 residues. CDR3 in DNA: TGTGCCAGCAGTCCTCCCCCCGGGACAGGGTCGGACGAGCAGTACTTC. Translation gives CASSPPPGTGSDEQYF.

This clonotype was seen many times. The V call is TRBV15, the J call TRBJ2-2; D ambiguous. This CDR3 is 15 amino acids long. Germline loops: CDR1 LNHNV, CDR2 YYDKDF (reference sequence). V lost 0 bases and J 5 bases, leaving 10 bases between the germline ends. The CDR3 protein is CATSRDPRVTGELFF. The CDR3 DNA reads TGTGCCACCAGCAGAGATCCAAGAGTGACCGGGGAGCTGTTTTTT.

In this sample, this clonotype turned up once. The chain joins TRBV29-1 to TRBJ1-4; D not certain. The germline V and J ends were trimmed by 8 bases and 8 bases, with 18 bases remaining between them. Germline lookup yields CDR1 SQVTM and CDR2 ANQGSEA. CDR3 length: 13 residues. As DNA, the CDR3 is TGCAGCAGTGTGGTCAGCCCAAACGAAAAACTGTTTTTT. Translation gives CSSVVSPNEKLFF. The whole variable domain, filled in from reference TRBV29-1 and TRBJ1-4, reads SAVISQKPSRDICQRGTSLTIQCQVDSQVTMMFWYRQQPGQSLTLIATANQGSEATYESGFVIDKFPISRPNLTFSTLTVSNMSPEDSSIYLCSSVVSPNEKLFFGSGTQLSVL.

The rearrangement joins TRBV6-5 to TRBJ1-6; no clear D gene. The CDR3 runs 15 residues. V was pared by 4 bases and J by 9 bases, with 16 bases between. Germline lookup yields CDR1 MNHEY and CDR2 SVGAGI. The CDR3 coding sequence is TGTGCCAGCAGTTCTGGGTTAACGGCGACTTCACCCCTCCACTTT. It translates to CASSSGLTATSPLHF.

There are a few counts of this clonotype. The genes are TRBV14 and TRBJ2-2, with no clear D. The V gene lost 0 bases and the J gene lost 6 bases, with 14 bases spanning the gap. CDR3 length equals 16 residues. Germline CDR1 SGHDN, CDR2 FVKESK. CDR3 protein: CASSQDDTLASGELFF. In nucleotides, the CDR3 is TGTGCCAGCAGCCAAGACGACACCCTGGCTTCCGGGGAGCTGTTTTTT. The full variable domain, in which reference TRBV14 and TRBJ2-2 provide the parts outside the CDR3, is EAGVTQFPSHSVIEKGQTVTLRCDPISGHDNLYWYRRVMGKEIKFLLHFVKESKQDESGMPNNRFLAERTGGTYSTLKVQPAELEDSGVYFCASSQDDTLASGELFFGEGSRLTVL.

The CDR3 bases are TGCAGCGTTGACGGGCCTGGAAACACCATATATTTT. Translating gives CSVDGPGNTIYF. V gene TRBV29-1 combines with J gene TRBJ1-3; D is undetermined. The CDR3 has 12 residues. Germline assignment: CDR1 SQVTM and CDR2 ANQGSEA. V was trimmed by 3 bases and J by 2 bases, leaving 5 bases between them.

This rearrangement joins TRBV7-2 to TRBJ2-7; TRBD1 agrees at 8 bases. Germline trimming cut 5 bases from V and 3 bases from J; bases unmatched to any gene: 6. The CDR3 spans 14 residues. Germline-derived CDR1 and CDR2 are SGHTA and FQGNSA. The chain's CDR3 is CASSRTGLGYEQYF. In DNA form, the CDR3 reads TGTGCCAGCAGCCGGACAGGGTTAGGCTACGAGCAGTACTTC.

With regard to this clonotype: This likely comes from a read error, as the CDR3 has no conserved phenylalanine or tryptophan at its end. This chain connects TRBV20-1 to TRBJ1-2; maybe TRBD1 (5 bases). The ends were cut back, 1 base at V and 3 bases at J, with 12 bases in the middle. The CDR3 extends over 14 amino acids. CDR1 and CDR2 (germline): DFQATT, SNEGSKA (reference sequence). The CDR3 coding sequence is TGCAGTGCTAGAGCCGGGGCGCGTGACTATGGCTACACCCTC. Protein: CSARAGARDYGYTL.